A selection of T cell receptor beta chains follows, all from one sample in a study of cytomegalovirus exposure and HLA in healthy donors. TCRdb's table, derived via immunoSEQ multiplex PCR, lists solely in-frame clones and lacks some. The sample includes around 190,000 clones, more than 70% of them seen just once. The sample consisted of PBMCs. These receptors came from a woman aged 18-29 years in good health and CMV-seronegative. Each CDR3 is given with its conserved first and last residue. Clone size is given for some rows only: seen once, a few or many times, or a class if the clone is expanded.

J | size | V | CDR3
TRBJ1-4 | NA | TRBV18 | CASSLLDRADEKLFF
TRBJ2-1 | NA | TRBV6-1 | CASSEQGDEQFF
TRBJ1-2 | NA | TRBV4-1 | CASSPLDRGTYGYTF
TRBJ2-5 | NA | TRBV10-3 | CAISIAGGQETQYF
TRBJ2-7 | NA | TRBV28 | CASSFGLAELYEQYF
TRBJ2-2 | NA | TRBV27 | CASRYRTGAWTGELFF
TRBJ2-4 | NA | TRBV7-2 | CASLDRGNIQYF
TRBJ1-5 | NA | TRBV18 | CASSRGQEPNQPQHF
TRBJ2-3 | NA | TRBV6-4 | CASSKGPGDHTQYF
TRBJ1-5 | few | TRBV5-8 | CASSLETANQPQHF
TRBJ2-7 | NA | TRBV7-7 | CASSPGGARYEQYF
TRBJ2-2 | NA | TRBV4-2 | CASSQDLLTNTGELFF
TRBJ2-2 | NA | TRBV5-1 | CASSLAYTGELFF
TRBJ2-7 | NA | TRBV5-1 | CASSFPGQEGPYEQYF
TRBJ1-4 | NA | TRBV20-1 | CSGVSNEKLFF
TRBJ2-1 | once | TRBV27 | CASSLAWGSPRTEDNEQFF
TRBJ1-2 | NA | TRBV19 | CASTRDTGSNYGYTF
TRBJ2-3 | once | TRBV6-4 | CASSSGTSTDTQYF
TRBJ2-2 | once | TRBV7-3 | CASSLDGGWTGELFF
TRBJ1-1 | NA | TRBV4-1 | CASSPFVSRNTEAFF
TRBJ1-1 | NA | TRBV12-5 | CASGRIGEDTEAFF
TRBJ1-2 | NA | TRBV7-2 | CASSLAPGDGYTF
TRBJ1-1 | NA | TRBV30 | CAWSVSLSGAEAFF
TRBJ1-2 | NA | TRBV5-1 | CASSRDRGPYGYTF
TRBJ1-1 | NA | TRBV6-4 | CASSDVFRTGSTEAFF
TRBJ2-7 | NA | TRBV19 | CASSDRQKILAGVVYEQYF
TRBJ2-7 | NA | TRBV4-1 | CASSQGESYSGSYEQYF
TRBJ1-2 | few | TRBV4-1 | CASSQGHYGYTF
TRBJ2-4 | NA | TRBV4-1 | CASSHTGTGPNIQYF
TRBJ2-7 | NA | TRBV9 | CASSVGRGEQYF
TRBJ1-1 | NA | TRBV4-1 | CASSQDESGVMNTEAFF
TRBJ1-1 | NA | TRBV7-9 | CASSSTQGPNTEAFF
TRBJ2-7 | NA | TRBV13 | CASSPSSGIGSVRSYEQYF
TRBJ2-3 | few | TRBV5-6 | CASGSTASGIPVVDTQYF
TRBJ1-2 | many | TRBV7-9 | CASSSLGRGVDGYTF
TRBJ2-2 | NA | TRBV5-1 | CASSTGQHTGELFF
TRBJ2-1 | NA | TRBV11-3 | CASSPSGSFNNEQFF
TRBJ1-5 | NA | TRBV28 | CASSLRVGVQNQPQHF
TRBJ1-6 | few | TRBV2 | CASLGQGGSPLHF
TRBJ2-3 | NA | TRBV5-1 | CASSPGLALDTQYF
TRBJ2-5 | NA | TRBV30 | CAWSTRRETQYF
TRBJ2-5 | NA | TRBV5-1 | CASSWAYQETQYF